The 13 T cell receptor beta chains given below trace back to one sample, sequenced in a study of blood T cell repertoires in COVID-19. Clones were sequenced by immunoSEQ multiplex PCR, and TCRdb holds only the in-frame ones, with some missing. This table has about 400,000 clones, approximately 88% appearing once. The sample comprised PBMCs or T cells enriched from blood (not recorded which). Receptors were obtained from a woman aged 40-49 years with acute COVID-19.

The chain combines TRBV5-1 with TRBJ1-5, with 9 nucleotides matching TRBD1. The germline V gene encodes CDR1 SGHRS and CDR2 YFSETQ. There are 18 residues in the CDR3. J gave up 2 bases and V 4 bases, and 13 bases lay outside the gene matches. The CDR3 region has the DNA TGCGCCAGCAGCGCGACACCGGGACAGGGACCGGGCAATCAGCCCCAGCATTTT. It translates to CASSATPGQGPGNQPQHF.

The chain joins TRBV19 to TRBJ2-3; 8 nucleotides match TRBD2. The germline CDR1 and CDR2 sequences are LNHDA and SQIVND (reference sequence). The CDR3 runs 13 residues. Trimming took 9 bases from V and 2 from J; bases not matched to a gene: 4. CDR3 in DNA: TGTGCCAGCCGGACTAGCCTCACAGATACGCAGTATTTT. Protein sequence: CASRTSLTDTQYF.

The CDR3 here is CASSQDQTGGPYEQYF. The CDR3 DNA reads as TGTGCCAGCAGCCAAGATCAGACAGGGGGACCCTACGAGCAGTACTTC. The rearrangement uses TRBV14 and TRBJ2-7, with 9 bases matching TRBD1. The germline CDR1 and CDR2 sequences are SGHDN and FVKESK. The CDR3 has 16 residues. The junction had 5 bases not matched to a gene; V was cut back by 0 bases and J by 2 bases. Combining the CDR3 with reference TRBV14 and TRBJ2-7 gives the whole variable domain EAGVTQFPSHSVIEKGQTVTLRCDPISGHDNLYWYRRVMGKEIKFLLHFVKESKQDESGMPNNRFLAERTGGTYSTLKVQPAELEDSGVYFCASSQDQTGGPYEQYFGPGTRLTVT.

The chain links TRBV29-1 to TRBJ1-2; the D gene is possibly TRBD1 (6 bases). This CDR3 has 13 amino acids. Germline V lookup: CDR1 SQVTM, CDR2 ANQGSEA. The germline V and J ends were trimmed by 3 bases and 4 bases, with 12 bases remaining between them. The CDR3 sequence is CSVDEQGGYGYTF. In nucleotides, the CDR3 is TGCAGCGTTGATGAACAGGGTGGCTATGGCTACACCTTC.

This chain joins TRBV2 and TRBJ2-3; TRBD1 aligns across 9 bases. With V trimmed by 8 bases and J by 0 bases, 6 bases remained unmatched. This CDR3 region has 15 residues. CDR1 and CDR2 (germline): SNHLY, FYNNEI. The CDR3 loop reads CASGLDRGSTDTQYF. Written as DNA, the CDR3 is TGTGCCAGCGGCCTAGACAGGGGGAGCACAGATACGCAGTATTTT. Using reference TRBV2 and TRBJ2-3 for the parts outside the CDR3, the full variable domain is EPEVTQTPSHQVTQMGQEVILRCVPISNHLYFYWYRQILGQKVEFLVSFYNNEISEKSEIFDDQFSVERPDGSNFTLKIRSTKLEDSAMYFCASGLDRGSTDTQYFGPGTRLTVL.

Only one count was recorded for this clone. The chain recombines TRBV6-5 with TRBJ1-1; D is unclear. V lost 0 bases and J 6 bases, leaving 14 bases between the germline ends. The CDR3 covers 15 residues. Germline V gene data show CDR1 as MNHEY and CDR2 as SVGAGI. CDR3 residues: CASSYSVTPSAEAFF. CDR3 nucleotide sequence: TGTGCCAGCAGTTACTCGGTTACACCGTCCGCTGAAGCTTTCTTT.

The gene calls are TRBV5-1 and TRBJ2-3; 11 positions agree with TRBD2. The ends lost 4 bases at V and 3 bases at J; junction bases unmatched: 4. The CDR3 is made up of 15 amino acids. Germline CDR1 is SGHRS and CDR2 is YFSETQ. The CDR3, as DNA: TGCGCCAGCAGCCCAGGGACTAGCGGAACAGATACGCAGTATTTT. Translating it yields CASSPGTSGTDTQYF.

The gene calls are TRBV6-5 and TRBJ1-1; 7 bases map to TRBD1. The germline gives CDR1 MNHEY, CDR2 SVGAGI. This CDR3 region has 14 residues. Germline trimming cut 7 bases from V and 1 base from J; bases unmatched to any gene: 6. The CDR3 sequence is CASTPGQANTEAFF. The CDR3 DNA is TGTGCCAGCACCCCCGGACAGGCGAACACTGAAGCTTTCTTT.

This clone was seen more than once but under ten times. This chain connects TRBV2 to TRBJ2-3; D remains ambiguous. Germline CDR1 is SNHLY and CDR2 is FYNNEI. This CDR3 is 16 amino acids long. V lost 6 bases to trimming and J lost 4 bases, with 20 bases between them. The CDR3 protein is CASRASPTPRADTQYF. DNA for the CDR3: TGTGCCAGCAGGGCTTCCCCGACACCCCGCGCAGATACGCAGTATTTT.

This clone was recorded only once. The rearrangement uses TRBV25-1 and TRBJ2-2, with D uncertain. Germline loops: CDR1 MGHDK, CDR2 SYGVNS. Trimming took off 0 bases at V and 4 bases at J, with 6 bases between the two ends. The CDR3 has 14 residues. CDR3 loop: CASSEYSSTGELFF. CDR3 sequence (DNA): TGTGCCAGCAGTGAATACTCCAGCACCGGGGAGCTGTTTTTT.

The rearrangement uses TRBV30 and TRBJ1-2; D not certain. The CDR3 has 14 residues. The V and J ends lost 0 bases and 3 bases respectively, with 11 bases between them. Germline V gives CDR1 GTSNPN, CDR2 SVGIG (reference sequence). This CDR3 reads CAWSVGRGDYGYTF. DNA of the CDR3: TGTGCCTGGAGTGTTGGTCGGGGTGACTATGGCTACACCTTC.

V usage is TRBV16 and J usage is TRBJ2-2; 10 bases fit TRBD1. In germline, CDR1 is KGHSY, CDR2 FQNENV. The CDR3 spans 14 residues. Trimming at V came to 5 bases and at J to 6 bases, leaving 3 bases not matched to a gene. The CDR3 region is CASSWDRGSGELFF. Here the CDR3 DNA reads TGTGCCAGCAGCTGGGACAGGGGATCCGGGGAGCTGTTTTTT.

The chain couples TRBV5-6 to TRBJ1-1; D unclear. V gave up 1 base and J gave up 6 bases, with 10 bases separating them. The CDR3 extends over 13 amino acids. CDR1 is SGHDT and CDR2 is YYEEEE in the germline V gene. The CDR3 here is CASSLNPGAEAFF. The CDR3 bases are TGTGCCAGCAGCTTGAATCCCGGAGCTGAAGCTTTCTTT.